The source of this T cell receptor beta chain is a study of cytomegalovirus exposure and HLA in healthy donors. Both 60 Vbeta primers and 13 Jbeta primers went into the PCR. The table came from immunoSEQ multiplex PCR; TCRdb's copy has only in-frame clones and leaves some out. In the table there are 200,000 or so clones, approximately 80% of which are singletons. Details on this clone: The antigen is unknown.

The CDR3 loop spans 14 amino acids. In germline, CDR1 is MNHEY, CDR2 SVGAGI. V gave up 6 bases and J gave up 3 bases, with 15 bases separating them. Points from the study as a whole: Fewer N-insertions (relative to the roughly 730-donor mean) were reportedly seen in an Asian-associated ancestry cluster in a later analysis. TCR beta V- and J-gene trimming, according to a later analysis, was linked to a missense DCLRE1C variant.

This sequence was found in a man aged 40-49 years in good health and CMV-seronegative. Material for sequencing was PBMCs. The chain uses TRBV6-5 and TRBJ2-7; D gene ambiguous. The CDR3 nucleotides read TGTGCCAGCAGCCAGGTTAGTGGTGGCTACGAGCAGTACTTC. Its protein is CASSQVSGGYEQYF.